This is a list of T cell receptor beta chains from one sample in a study of long-term antiretroviral therapy in people with HIV. Sequenced by immunoSEQ multiplex PCR; TCRdb stores in-frame clones only, minus some. The data show some 25,000 clones, approximately 81% seen once. The material was unsorted PBMCs, obtained 3 years after starting antiretroviral therapy. These receptors originate from a man between 40 and 49 years old with HIV. The CDR3 runs from the conserved cysteine through the conserved F or W. D genes are given only for firm matches. Clone size, where shown, is once, few, many, or a class for clones that have expanded.

cdr3_length: 14; d_call: TRBD2; j_call: TRBJ2-1; v_call: TRBV29-1; clone_size: -; cdr3_aa: CSVEVLAGTGEQFF; cdr3_nt: TGCAGCGTTGAAGTACTAGCGGGGACGGGGGAGCAGTTCTTC
cdr3_length: 14; d_call: TRBD1; j_call: TRBJ2-7; v_call: TRBV2; clone_size: -; cdr3_aa: CASSEQGVSYEQYF; cdr3_nt: TGTGCCAGCAGTGAACAGGGGGTCAGCTACGAGCAGTACTTC
cdr3_length: 15; d_call: -; j_call: TRBJ1-3; v_call: TRBV2; clone_size: -; cdr3_aa: CASSDRDPSGNTIYF; cdr3_nt: TGTGCCAGCAGTGATAGGGACCCCTCTGGAAACACCATATATTTT
cdr3_length: 16; d_call: TRBD2; j_call: TRBJ2-2; v_call: TRBV7-6; clone_size: once; cdr3_aa: CASSLGLARNTGELFF; cdr3_nt: TGTGCCAGCAGCCTCGGACTAGCGAGGAACACCGGGGAGCTGTTTTTT
cdr3_length: 14; d_call: -; j_call: TRBJ2-3; v_call: TRBV2; clone_size: few; cdr3_aa: CASTGRSGTDTQYF; cdr3_nt: TGTGCCAGCACCGGTCGGTCGGGCACGGATACGCAGTATTTT
cdr3_length: 14; d_call: -; j_call: TRBJ1-4; v_call: TRBV19; clone_size: -; cdr3_aa: CASNWRPADEKLFF; cdr3_nt: TGTGCCAGTAACTGGCGGCCCGCAGATGAAAAACTGTTTTTT
cdr3_length: 16; d_call: -; j_call: TRBJ2-3; v_call: TRBV7-2; clone_size: -; cdr3_aa: CASSLGLARTTDTQYF; cdr3_nt: TGTGCCAGCAGCTTAGGGCTAGCGAGAACCACAGATACGCAGTATTTT
cdr3_length: 16; d_call: -; j_call: TRBJ2-3; v_call: TRBV6-4; clone_size: -; cdr3_aa: CASRPLGRISTDTQYF; cdr3_nt: TGTGCCAGCAGGCCCCTGGGAAGAATAAGCACAGATACGCAGTATTTT
cdr3_length: 14; d_call: -; j_call: TRBJ2-7; v_call: TRBV7-9; clone_size: -; cdr3_aa: CASSLGATNYEQYF; cdr3_nt: TGTGCCAGCAGCTTAGGGGCTACAAACTACGAGCAGTACTTC
cdr3_length: 13; d_call: -; j_call: TRBJ1-1; v_call: TRBV18; clone_size: -; cdr3_aa: CASSPNLNTEAFF; cdr3_nt: TGTGCCAGCTCGCCGAACCTGAACACTGAAGCTTTCTTT
cdr3_length: 14; d_call: -; j_call: TRBJ1-1; v_call: TRBV4-3; clone_size: -; cdr3_aa: CASSLGGINTEAFF; cdr3_nt: TGCGCCAGCAGCCTGGGGGGAATAAACACTGAAGCTTTCTTT
cdr3_length: 15; d_call: TRBD1; j_call: TRBJ2-5; v_call: TRBV4-1; clone_size: -; cdr3_aa: CASSQQDRARVTQYF; cdr3_nt: TGCGCCAGCAGCCAACAGGACAGGGCGAGAGTGACCCAGTACTTC
cdr3_length: 14; d_call: TRBD1; j_call: TRBJ2-5; v_call: TRBV11-2; clone_size: -; cdr3_aa: CASSRRQGVETQYF; cdr3_nt: TGTGCCAGCAGCCGCAGACAGGGAGTGGAGACCCAGTACTTC
cdr3_length: 16; d_call: TRBD2; j_call: TRBJ2-1; v_call: TRBV5-4; clone_size: -; cdr3_aa: CASSYSGTSVPNEQFF; cdr3_nt: TGTGCCAGCAGTTACTCCGGGACTAGCGTCCCCAATGAGCAGTTCTTC